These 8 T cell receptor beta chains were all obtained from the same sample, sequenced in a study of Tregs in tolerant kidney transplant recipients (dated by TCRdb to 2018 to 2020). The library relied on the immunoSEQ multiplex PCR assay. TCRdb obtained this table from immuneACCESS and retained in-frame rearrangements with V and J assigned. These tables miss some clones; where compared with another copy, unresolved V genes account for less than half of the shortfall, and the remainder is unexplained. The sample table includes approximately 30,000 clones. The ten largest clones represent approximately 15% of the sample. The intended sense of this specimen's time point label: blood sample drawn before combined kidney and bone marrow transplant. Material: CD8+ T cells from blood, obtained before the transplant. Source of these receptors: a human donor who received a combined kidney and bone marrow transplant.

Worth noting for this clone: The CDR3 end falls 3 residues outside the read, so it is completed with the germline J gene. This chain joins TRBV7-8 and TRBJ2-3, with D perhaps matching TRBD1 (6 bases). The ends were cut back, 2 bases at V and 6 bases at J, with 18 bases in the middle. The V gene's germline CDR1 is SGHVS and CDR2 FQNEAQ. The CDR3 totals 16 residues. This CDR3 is CASSLPGTTARDTQYF. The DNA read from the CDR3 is TGTGCCAGCAGCTTACCCGGGACAACCGCACGGGATACG.

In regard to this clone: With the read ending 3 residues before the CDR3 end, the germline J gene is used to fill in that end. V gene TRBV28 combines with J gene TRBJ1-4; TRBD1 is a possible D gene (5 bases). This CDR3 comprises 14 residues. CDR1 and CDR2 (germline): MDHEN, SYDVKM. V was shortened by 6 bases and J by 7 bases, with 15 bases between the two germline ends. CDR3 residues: CASSLPRRGEKLFF. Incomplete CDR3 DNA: TGTGCCAGCAGCCTTCCTCGGAGGGGTGAAAAA.

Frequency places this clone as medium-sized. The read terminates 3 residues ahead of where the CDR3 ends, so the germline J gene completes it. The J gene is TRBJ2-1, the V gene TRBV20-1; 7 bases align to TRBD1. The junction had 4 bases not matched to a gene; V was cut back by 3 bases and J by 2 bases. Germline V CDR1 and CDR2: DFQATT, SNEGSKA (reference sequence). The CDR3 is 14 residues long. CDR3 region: CSARTGTPYNEQFF. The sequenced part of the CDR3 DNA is TGCAGTGCTAGGACAGGGACCCCCTACAATGAG.

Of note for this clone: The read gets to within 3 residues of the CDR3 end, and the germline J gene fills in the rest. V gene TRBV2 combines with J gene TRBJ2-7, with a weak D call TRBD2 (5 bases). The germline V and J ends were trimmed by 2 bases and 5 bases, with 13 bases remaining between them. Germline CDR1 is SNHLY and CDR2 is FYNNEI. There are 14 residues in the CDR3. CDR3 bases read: TGTGCCAGCAGTGAATCCCTAGCAGTCGACGAG. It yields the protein CASSESLAVDE. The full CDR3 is CASSESLAVDEQYF.

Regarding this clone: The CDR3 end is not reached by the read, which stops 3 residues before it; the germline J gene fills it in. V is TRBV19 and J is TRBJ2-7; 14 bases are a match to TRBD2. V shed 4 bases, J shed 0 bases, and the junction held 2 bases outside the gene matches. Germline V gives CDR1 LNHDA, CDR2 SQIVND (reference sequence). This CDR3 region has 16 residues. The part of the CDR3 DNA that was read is TGTGCCAGTAGTAAGGGACTAGCGGGGGCCTCCTACGAG. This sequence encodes CASSKGLAGASYE. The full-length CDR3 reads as CASSKGLAGASYEQYF.

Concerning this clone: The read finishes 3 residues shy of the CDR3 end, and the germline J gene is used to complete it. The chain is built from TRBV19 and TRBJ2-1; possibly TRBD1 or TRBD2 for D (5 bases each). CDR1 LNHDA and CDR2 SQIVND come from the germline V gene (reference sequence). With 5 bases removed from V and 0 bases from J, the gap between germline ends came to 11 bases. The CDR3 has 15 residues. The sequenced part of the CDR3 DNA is TGTGCCAGTAGTTTACCAGGGAGCTCCTACAATGAG. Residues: CASSLPGSSYNE. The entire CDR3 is CASSLPGSSYNEQFF.

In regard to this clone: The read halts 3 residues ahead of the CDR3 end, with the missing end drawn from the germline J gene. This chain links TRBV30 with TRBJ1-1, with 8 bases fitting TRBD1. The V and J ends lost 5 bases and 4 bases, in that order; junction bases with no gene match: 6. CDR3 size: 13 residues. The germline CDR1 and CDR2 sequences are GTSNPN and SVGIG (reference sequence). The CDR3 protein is CAWSDREVTEAFF. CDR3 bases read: TGTGCCTGGTCGGACAGGGAGGTCACTGAA.

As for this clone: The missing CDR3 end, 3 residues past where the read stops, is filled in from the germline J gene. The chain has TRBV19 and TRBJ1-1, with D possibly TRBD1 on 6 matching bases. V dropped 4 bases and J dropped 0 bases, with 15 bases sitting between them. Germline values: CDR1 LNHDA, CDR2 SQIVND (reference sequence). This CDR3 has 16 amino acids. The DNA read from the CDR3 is TGTGCCAGTAGTACGATTGGGGGCGGCATGAACACTGAA. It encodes CASSTIGGGMNTE. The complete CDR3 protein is CASSTIGGGMNTEAFF.